These 12 T cell receptor beta chains were all obtained from the same sample, sequenced in a study of response to subunit inactivated influenza vaccine. TCRdb reprocessed the RT-PCR reads via MiXCR and lists one record per CDR3 protein. The sample records approximately 730,000 distinct CDR3 sequences, 14% being singletons. Sequenced here: PBMCs from blood, sampled less than 15 days before vaccination. These TCRs come from a man aged 45-65 years who received an inactivated influenza vaccine.

There are a few counts of this clonotype. The rearrangement uses TRBV20-1 and TRBJ2-5; possibly TRBD2 for D (6 bases). Trimming removed 0 bases at V and 0 bases at J, with 20 bases between. CDR1 and CDR2 (germline): DFQATT, SNEGSKA (reference sequence). The CDR3 length is 18 residues. Written as DNA, the CDR3 is TGCAGTGCTAGAGATCAGGAGGGGCCGGGACTGTACCAAGAGACCCAGTACTTC. It yields the protein CSARDQEGPGLYQETQYF.

This clonotype was detected only a few times. The CDR3 DNA sequence: TGTGCCAGCAGTCTCCTCGAGCGGGATATATCTAGCACAGATACGCAGTATTTT. Translated, it gives CASSLLERDISSTDTQYF. The chain recombines TRBV6-2 or TRBV6-3 with TRBJ2-3; 7 bases agree with TRBD2. The CDR3 loop spans 18 amino acids. The junction had 14 bases not matched to a gene; V was cut back by 5 bases and J by 0 bases. Germline CDR1 and CDR2: MNHEY and SVGEGT.

Many counts were recorded for this clonotype. This chain connects TRBV7-2 to TRBJ2-7, with D tentatively TRBD1 (6 bases). Trimming removed 1 base at V and 5 bases at J, with 12 bases between. The CDR3 consists of 14 residues. Germline V gene lookup returns CDR1 SGHTA and CDR2 FQGNSA. The CDR3 is CASSLETGPHEQYF. The CDR3 nucleotides are TGTGCCAGCAGCTTAGAGACAGGACCTCACGAGCAGTACTTC.

This clonotype was recorded at least ten times. V usage is TRBV5-1 and J usage is TRBJ2-5, with D unresolved. The CDR3 runs to 13 residues. The ends were cut back, 3 bases at V and 1 base at J, with 7 bases in the middle. Germline CDR1 SGHRS, CDR2 YFSETQ. Here the CDR3 reads CASSWQIQETQYF. CDR3 nucleotide sequence: TGCGCCAGCAGCTGGCAGATCCAAGAGACCCAGTACTTC.

The V and J genes are TRBV13 and TRBJ2-6; the match to TRBD1 covers 9 bases. V trimming: 5 bases; J trimming: 2 bases; junction bases outside the gene matches: 13. Germline-derived CDR1 and CDR2 are PRHDT and FYEKMQ (reference sequence). The CDR3 is 19 residues long. As DNA, the CDR3 is TGTGCCAGCAGCCCCCACCCGGGACAGGGCTTTGCTGGGGCCAACGTCCTGACTTTC. Protein: CASSPHPGQGFAGANVLTF. The whole variable domain, filled in from reference TRBV13 and TRBJ2-6, reads AAGVIQSPRHLIKEKRETATLKCYPIPRHDTVYWYQQGPGQDPQFLISFYEKMQSDKGSIPDRFSAQQFSDYHSELNMSSLELGDSALYFCASSPHPGQGFAGANVLTFGAGSRLTVL.

This clonotype was seen ten or more times. The V and J genes are TRBV20-1 and TRBJ2-7; maybe TRBD2 (5 bases). The germline V gene has CDR1 DFQATT and CDR2 SNEGSKA (reference sequence). V gave up 0 bases and J gave up 2 bases, with 11 bases separating them. The CDR3 consists of 14 residues. This CDR3 is CSARDLRATYEQYF. The CDR3 nucleotides are TGCAGTGCTAGAGATCTGAGGGCCACCTACGAGCAGTACTTC.

J is TRBJ2-7 and V is TRBV29-1; TRBD1 matches 8 bases. This CDR3 is 13 amino acids long. The J segment lost 1 base and the V segment lost 8 bases, leaving 7 bases of the junction unmatched. Germline V lookup: CDR1 SQVTM, CDR2 ANQGSEA. The CDR3 DNA sequence: TGCAGCCCACGGACAGGGAGATCCTACGAGCAGTACTTC. Protein sequence: CSPRTGRSYEQYF.

The rearrangement uses TRBV4-1 and TRBJ1-5; 7 bases match TRBD1. The V segment lost 0 bases and the J segment 5 bases; nucleotides outside the gene matches: 7. The germline CDR1 and CDR2 sequences are MGHRA and YSYEKL. This CDR3 comprises 16 residues. CDR3 sequence: CASSQDNSGGYQPQHF. The CDR3 bases are TGCGCCAGCAGCCAAGATAATTCAGGGGGATATCAGCCCCAGCATTTT.

This clonotype has more than one count but fewer than ten. The CDR3 reads CASSLPGRNNQPQHF. CDR3 nucleotide sequence: TGTGCCAGCAGTTTACCAGGGAGAAACAATCAGCCCCAGCATTTT. The rearrangement joins TRBV12-3 or TRBV12-4 to TRBJ1-5; TRBD1 might be the D (5 bases). V lost 2 bases and J 3 bases, leaving 11 bases between the germline ends. This CDR3 is built from 15 residues.

This clonotype was seen more than once but under ten times. The J gene is TRBJ2-2, the V gene TRBV28; 8 nucleotides match TRBD1. The CDR3 extends over 14 amino acids. CDR1 and CDR2 from the germline V gene are MDHEN and SYDVKM. V shed 3 bases, J shed 6 bases, and the junction held 3 bases outside the gene matches. CDR3 coding DNA: TGTGCCAGCAGTTTGGCAGGGGGCGCCGGGGAGCTGTTTTTT. Its translation is CASSLAGGAGELFF.

This clonotype was counted only a few times. The V gene is TRBV28, the J gene TRBJ2-3, with 8 bases lining up with TRBD1. Germline V CDR1 and CDR2: MDHEN, SYDVKM. With V trimmed by 5 bases and J by 5 bases, 12 bases remained unmatched. CDR3 size: 16 residues. CDR3 sequence (DNA): TGTGCCAGCAGTGTGCCCCCAGGGGGCGGAATAGATACGCAGTATTTT. This encodes CASSVPPGGGIDTQYF.

The V gene is TRBV20-1, the J gene TRBJ2-1; no reliable D call. CDR3 length: 17 amino acids. V was pared by 1 base and J by 1 base, with 17 bases between. CDR1 is DFQATT, CDR2 SNEGSKA, per germline (reference sequence). The chain's CDR3 is CSARAFWRLNSYNEQFF. DNA of the CDR3: TGCAGTGCTAGAGCTTTTTGGCGCTTAAATTCCTACAATGAGCAGTTCTTC.